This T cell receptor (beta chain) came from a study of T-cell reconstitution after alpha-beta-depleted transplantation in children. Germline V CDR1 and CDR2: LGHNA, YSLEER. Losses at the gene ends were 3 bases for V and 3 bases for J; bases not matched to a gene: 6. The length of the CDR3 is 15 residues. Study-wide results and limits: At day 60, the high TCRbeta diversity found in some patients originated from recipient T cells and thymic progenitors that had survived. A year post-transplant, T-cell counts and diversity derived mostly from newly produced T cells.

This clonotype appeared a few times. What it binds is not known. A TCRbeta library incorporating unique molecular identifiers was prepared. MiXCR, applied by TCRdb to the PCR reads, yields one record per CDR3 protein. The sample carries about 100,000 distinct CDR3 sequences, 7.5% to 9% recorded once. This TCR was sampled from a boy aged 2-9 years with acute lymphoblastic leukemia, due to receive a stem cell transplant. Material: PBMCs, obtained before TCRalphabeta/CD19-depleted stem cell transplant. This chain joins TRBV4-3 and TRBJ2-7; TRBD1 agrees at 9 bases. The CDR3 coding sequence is TGCGCCAGCAGCCAGCAAACGGGACAGGGCTACGAGCAGTACTTC. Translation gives CASSQQTGQGYEQYF.